The 14 T cell receptor beta chains below come from one sample, sequenced in a study of T cell changes during pregnancy in multiple sclerosis. Sequenced by immunoSEQ multiplex PCR; TCRdb stores in-frame clones only, minus some. The data contain roughly 29,000 clones, approximately 92% of them seen just once; the ten biggest clones take up approximately 5.4%. The material sequenced was CD8+ T cells from peripheral blood mononuclear cells, taken before pregnancy. All receptors derive from a female donor with multiple sclerosis, enrolled in a pregnancy study.

The chain joins TRBV19 to TRBJ2-7; 8 bases are shared with TRBD1. The V gene's germline CDR1 is LNHDA and CDR2 SQIVND (reference sequence). J lost 3 bases, V lost 6 bases, and 7 bases had no gene match. This CDR3 contains 14 residues. The DNA for the CDR3 is TGTGCCAGTAGCGACAGGGGAATGGACTACGAGCAGTACTTC. This translates into CASSDRGMDYEQYF.

The rearrangement links TRBV7-6 to TRBJ2-1, with 7 bases fitting TRBD1. This CDR3 is 14 amino acids long. The J segment lost 2 bases and the V segment lost 5 bases, leaving 3 bases of the junction unmatched. From germline, CDR1 is SGHVS and CDR2 FNYEAQ. The CDR3 nucleotides read TGTGCCAGCAGCGCGACAGGGACCTACAATGAGCAGTTCTTC. Translated, it gives CASSATGTYNEQFF. Looking up the rest from reference TRBV7-6 and TRBJ2-1 gives the full variable domain: GAGVSQSPRYKVTKRGQDVALRCDPISGHVSLYWYRQALGQGPEFLTYFNYEAQQDKSGLPNDRFSAERPEGSISTLTIQRTEQRDSAMYRCASSATGTYNEQFFGPGTRLTVL.

The chain uses TRBV28 and TRBJ2-5, with TRBD1 as a possible D gene (6 bases). Germline V gives CDR1 MDHEN, CDR2 SYDVKM. Trimming left V 5 bases short and J 0 bases short, with 16 bases between. This CDR3 spans 16 amino acids. In nucleotides, the CDR3 is TGTGCCAGCAGTGCGGCCCTGGACAGATACCAAGAGACCCAGTACTTC. It is translated as CASSAALDRYQETQYF.

Details on this clone: Its ends do not fully match the called genes, so a read error is possible. This CDR3 is CAITRTSGRAGGEFRF. The CDR3 DNA reads TGTGCCATCACCAGGACTAGCGGGAGGGCCGGGGGCGAATTTAGGTTC. This chain links TRBV10-3 with TRBJ2-7; 15 bases line up with TRBD2. Per germline, CDR1 ENHRY and CDR2 SYGVKD. This CDR3 is 16 amino acids long.

V and J are TRBV6-4 and TRBJ2-3; D not resolved. The CDR3 sequence is 14 residues long. The germline CDR1 and CDR2 sequences are MRHNA and SNTAGT. V was cut by 4 bases and J by 1 base, with 9 bases left in between. The CDR3 sequence: CASSGSQGTDTQYF. The CDR3, as DNA: TGTGCCAGCAGTGGCTCCCAGGGCACAGATACGCAGTATTTT.

This sequence joins TRBV6-6 and TRBJ1-1, with D unclear. Deletions cut 4 bases from V and 1 base from J, with 7 bases between. Germline CDR1 is MNHNY and CDR2 is SVGAGI (reference sequence). The CDR3 runs 13 residues. The CDR3 reads CASSLTPNTEAFF. The DNA for the CDR3 is TGTGCCAGCAGTTTGACTCCGAACACTGAAGCTTTCTTT.

CDR3 DNA: TGTGCCAGCAGCCCGACAGGTGCCGGGCATCAGCCCCAGCATTTT. It specifies CASSPTGAGHQPQHF. The chain links TRBV9 to TRBJ1-5; D is perhaps TRBD1 (6 bases). The germline CDR1 and CDR2 sequences are SGDLS and YYNGEE. V gave up 4 bases and J gave up 5 bases, with 16 bases separating them. This CDR3 has 15 amino acids.

This chain joins TRBV7-8 and TRBJ2-2; D may be TRBD2 (6 bases). The length of the CDR3 is 14 residues. The V end lost 1 base, the J end lost 4 bases, and 7 bases lay between the germline ends. The germline V gene encodes CDR1 SGHVS and CDR2 FQNEAQ. The CDR3 nucleotides read TGTGCCAGCAGCTTAGTGGGGGGCACCGGGGAGCTGTTTTTT. It translates to CASSLVGGTGELFF.

This sequence joins TRBV9 and TRBJ2-5, with D perhaps matching TRBD2 (5 bases). The last part of the DNA fits TRBJ2-7 better; the J call may be wrong. The CDR3 spans 13 residues. Germline V lookup: CDR1 SGDLS, CDR2 YYNGEE. The CDR3 is CASSAGLPYEQYF. The CDR3 DNA follows: TGTGCCAGCAGCGCCGGACTCCCCTACGAGCAGTACTTC.

This rearrangement joins TRBV5-6 to TRBJ2-3; D remains unclear. CDR1 SGHDT and CDR2 YYEEEE come from the germline V gene. V shed 3 bases and J shed 3 bases, with 5 bases lying between them. The CDR3 loop spans 12 amino acids. The CDR3 loop is CASSSLTDTQYF. CDR3 sequence (DNA): TGTGCCAGCAGCTCCTTAACAGATACGCAGTATTTT.

The chain recombines TRBV2 with TRBJ2-7, with a possible D match to TRBD1 (5 bases). This CDR3 comprises 12 residues. Germline assignment: CDR1 SNHLY and CDR2 FYNNEI. Trimming removed 7 bases from V and 4 bases from J, with 11 bases in between. Written as DNA, the CDR3 is TGTGCCAGCAAAGACAGTTCGTACGAGCAGTACTTC. Its translation: CASKDSSYEQYF.

The chain couples TRBV11-2 to TRBJ1-1; D remains ambiguous. The CDR3 has 15 amino acids. V lost 0 bases, J lost 5 bases, and 13 bases lay in between. The germline CDR1 and CDR2 sequences are SGHAT and FQNNGV. The CDR3 sequence: CASSLEEGLKTEAFF. CDR3 in DNA: TGTGCCAGCAGCTTAGAGGAGGGCCTTAAGACTGAAGCTTTCTTT. The whole variable domain, filled in from reference TRBV11-2 and TRBJ1-1, reads EAGVAQSPRYKIIEKRQSVAFWCNPISGHATLYWYQQILGQGPKLLIQFQNNGVVDDSQLPKDRFSAERLKGVDSTLKIQPAKLEDSAVYLCASSLEEGLKTEAFFGQGTRLTVV.

Within the sample, this clone is medium-sized. CDR3 in DNA: TGTGCCAGCAGCGTAGCTTACAGGAACAATGAGCAGTTCTTC. As protein: CASSVAYRNNEQFF. The chain links TRBV9 to TRBJ2-1; D is perhaps TRBD1 (5 bases). The V end was cut by 0 bases, the J end by 5 bases, with 9 bases between. The CDR3 extends over 14 amino acids. Germline CDR1 and CDR2: SGDLS and YYNGEE.

The chain uses TRBV27 and TRBJ2-3; 13 positions agree with TRBD2. The CDR3 runs to 16 residues. V was clipped by 4 bases and J by 4 bases; unmatched bases: 5. CDR1 is MNHEY and CDR2 is SMNVEV in the germline V gene (reference sequence). The CDR3 nucleotides are TGTGCCAGCAGTTGGGGACTAGCGGGACCTGCAGATACGCAGTATTTT. It specifies CASSWGLAGPADTQYF.